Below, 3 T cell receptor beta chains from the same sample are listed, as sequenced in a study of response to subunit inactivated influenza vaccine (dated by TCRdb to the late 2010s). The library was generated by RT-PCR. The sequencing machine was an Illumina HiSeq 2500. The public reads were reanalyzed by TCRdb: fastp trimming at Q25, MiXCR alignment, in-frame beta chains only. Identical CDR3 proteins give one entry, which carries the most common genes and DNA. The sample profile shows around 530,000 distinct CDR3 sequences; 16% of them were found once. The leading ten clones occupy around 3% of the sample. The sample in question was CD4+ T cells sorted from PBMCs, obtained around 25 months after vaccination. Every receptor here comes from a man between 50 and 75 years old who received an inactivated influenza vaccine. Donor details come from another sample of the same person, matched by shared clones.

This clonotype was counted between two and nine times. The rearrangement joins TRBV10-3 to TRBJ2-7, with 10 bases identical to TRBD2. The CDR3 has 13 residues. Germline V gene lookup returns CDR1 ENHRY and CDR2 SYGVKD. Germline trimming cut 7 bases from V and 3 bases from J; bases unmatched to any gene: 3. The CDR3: CAITIAGGYEQYF. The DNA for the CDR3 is TGTGCCATCACAATAGCGGGAGGCTACGAGCAGTACTTC.

DNA for the CDR3: TGTGCCAGCAGCGAAGGACTGAGACAGCCCCAGCATTTT. Protein: CASSEGLRQPQHF. The rearrangement uses TRBV12-3 or TRBV12-4 and TRBJ1-5; D is unresolved. V was shortened by 6 bases and J by 7 bases, with 13 bases between the two germline ends. This CDR3 region has 13 residues.

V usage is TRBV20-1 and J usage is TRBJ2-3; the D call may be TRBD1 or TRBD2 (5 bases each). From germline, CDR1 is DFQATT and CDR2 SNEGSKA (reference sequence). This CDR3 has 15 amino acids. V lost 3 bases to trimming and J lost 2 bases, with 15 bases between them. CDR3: CSARGLGAFTDTQYF. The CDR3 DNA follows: TGCAGTGCTAGGGGGCTCGGGGCCTTCACAGATACGCAGTATTTT.